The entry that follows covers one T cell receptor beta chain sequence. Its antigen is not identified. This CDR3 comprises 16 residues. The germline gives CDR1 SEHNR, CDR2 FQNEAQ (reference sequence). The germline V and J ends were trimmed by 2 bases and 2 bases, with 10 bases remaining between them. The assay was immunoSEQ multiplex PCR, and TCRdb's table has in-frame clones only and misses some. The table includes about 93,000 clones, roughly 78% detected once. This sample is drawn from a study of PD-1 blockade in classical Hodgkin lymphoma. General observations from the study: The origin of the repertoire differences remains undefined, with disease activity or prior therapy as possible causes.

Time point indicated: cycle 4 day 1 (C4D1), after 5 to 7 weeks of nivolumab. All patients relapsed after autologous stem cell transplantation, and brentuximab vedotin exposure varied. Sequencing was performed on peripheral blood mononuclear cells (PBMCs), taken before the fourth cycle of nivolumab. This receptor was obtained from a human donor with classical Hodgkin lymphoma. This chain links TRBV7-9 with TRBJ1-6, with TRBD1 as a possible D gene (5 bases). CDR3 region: CASSLPQGPYNSPLHF. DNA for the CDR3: TGTGCCAGCAGCTTACCCCAGGGCCCCTATAATTCACCCCTCCACTTT.